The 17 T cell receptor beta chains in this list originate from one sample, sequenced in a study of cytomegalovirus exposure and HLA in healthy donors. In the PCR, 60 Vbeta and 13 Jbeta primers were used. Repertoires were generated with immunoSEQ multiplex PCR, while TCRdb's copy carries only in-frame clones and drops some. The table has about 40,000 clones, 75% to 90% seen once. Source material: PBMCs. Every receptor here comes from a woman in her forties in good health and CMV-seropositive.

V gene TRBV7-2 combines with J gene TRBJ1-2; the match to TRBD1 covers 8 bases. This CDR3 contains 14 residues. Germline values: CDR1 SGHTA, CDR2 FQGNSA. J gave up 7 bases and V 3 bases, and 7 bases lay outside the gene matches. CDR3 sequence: CASSLETGVGGYTF. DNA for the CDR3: TGTGCCAGCAGCTTGGAGACAGGGGTCGGTGGCTACACCTTC.

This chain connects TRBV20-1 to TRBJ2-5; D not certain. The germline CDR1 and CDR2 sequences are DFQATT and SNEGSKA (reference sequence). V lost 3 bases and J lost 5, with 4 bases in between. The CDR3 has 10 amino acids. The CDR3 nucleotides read TGCAGTGCTAGCCAGGAGACCCAGTACTTC. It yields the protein CSASQETQYF.

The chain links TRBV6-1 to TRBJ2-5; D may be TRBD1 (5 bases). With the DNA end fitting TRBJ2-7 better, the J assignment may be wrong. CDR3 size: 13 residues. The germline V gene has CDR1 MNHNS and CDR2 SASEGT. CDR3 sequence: CASNTRRGREQYF. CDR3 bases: TGTGCCAGCAATACCCGAAGGGGCCGCGAGCAGTACTTC.

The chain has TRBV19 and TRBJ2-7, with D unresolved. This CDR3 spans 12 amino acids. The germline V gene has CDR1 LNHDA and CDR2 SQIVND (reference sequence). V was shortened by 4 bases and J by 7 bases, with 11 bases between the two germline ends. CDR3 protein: CASSNRVSEQYF. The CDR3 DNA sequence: TGTGCCAGTAGTAATCGGGTCTCTGAGCAGTACTTC.

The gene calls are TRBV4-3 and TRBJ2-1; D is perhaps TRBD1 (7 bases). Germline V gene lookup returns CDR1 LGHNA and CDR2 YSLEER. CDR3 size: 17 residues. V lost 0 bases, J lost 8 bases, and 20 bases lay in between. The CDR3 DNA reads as TGCGCCAGCAGCCAAGAGCCCGGAGGGGGCGCTGCCGATGAGCAGTTCTTC. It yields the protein CASSQEPGGGAADEQFF.

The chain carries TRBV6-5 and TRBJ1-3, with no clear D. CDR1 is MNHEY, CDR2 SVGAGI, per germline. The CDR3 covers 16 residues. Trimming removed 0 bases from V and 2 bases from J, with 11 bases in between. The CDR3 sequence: CASSYSFEGTGNTIYF. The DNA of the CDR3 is TGTGCCAGCAGTTACTCTTTCGAGGGAACTGGAAACACCATATATTTT.

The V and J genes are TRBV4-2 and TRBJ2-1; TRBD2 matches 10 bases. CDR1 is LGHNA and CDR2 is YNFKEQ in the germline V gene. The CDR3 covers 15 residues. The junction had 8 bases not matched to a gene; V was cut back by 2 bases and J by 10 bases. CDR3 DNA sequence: TGTGCCAGCAGCCAACTAGCGGGGGCTTTTAGGGAGCAGTTCTTC. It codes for CASSQLAGAFREQFF.

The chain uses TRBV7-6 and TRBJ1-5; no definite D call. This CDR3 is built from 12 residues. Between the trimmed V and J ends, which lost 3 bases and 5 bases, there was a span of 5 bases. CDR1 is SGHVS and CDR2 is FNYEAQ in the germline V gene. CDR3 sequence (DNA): TGTGCCAGCAGCTTGGCCGATCAGCCCCAGCATTTT. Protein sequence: CASSLADQPQHF.

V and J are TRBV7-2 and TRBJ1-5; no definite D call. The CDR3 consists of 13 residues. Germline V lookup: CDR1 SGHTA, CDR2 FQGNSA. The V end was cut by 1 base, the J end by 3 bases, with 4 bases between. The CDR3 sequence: CASSLDFNQPQHF. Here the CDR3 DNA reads TGTGCCAGCAGCTTAGACTTCAATCAGCCCCAGCATTTT.

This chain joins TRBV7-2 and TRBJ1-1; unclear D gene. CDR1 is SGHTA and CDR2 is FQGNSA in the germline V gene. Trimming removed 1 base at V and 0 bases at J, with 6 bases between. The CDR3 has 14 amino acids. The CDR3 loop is CASSLDRMNTEAFF. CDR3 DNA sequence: TGTGCCAGCAGCTTAGACAGAATGAACACTGAAGCTTTCTTT.

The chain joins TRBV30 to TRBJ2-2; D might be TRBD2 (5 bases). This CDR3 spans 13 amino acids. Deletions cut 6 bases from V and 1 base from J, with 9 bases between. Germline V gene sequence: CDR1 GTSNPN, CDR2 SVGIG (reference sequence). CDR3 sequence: CACIGENTGELFF. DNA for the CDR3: TGTGCCTGTATCGGGGAGAACACCGGGGAGCTGTTTTTT. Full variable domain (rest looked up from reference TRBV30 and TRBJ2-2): SQTIHQWPATLVQPVGSPLSLECTVEGTSNPNLYWYRQAAGRGLQLLFYSVGIGQISSEVPQNLSASRPQDRQFILSSKKLLLSDSGFYLCACIGENTGELFFGEGSRLTVL.

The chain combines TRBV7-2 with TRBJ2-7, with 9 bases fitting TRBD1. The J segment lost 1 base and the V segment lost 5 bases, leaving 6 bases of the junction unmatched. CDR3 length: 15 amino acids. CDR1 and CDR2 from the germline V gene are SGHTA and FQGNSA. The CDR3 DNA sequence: TGTGCCAGCAGCGAAGGACAGGGGATTTCCTACGAGCAGTACTTC. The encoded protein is CASSEGQGISYEQYF.

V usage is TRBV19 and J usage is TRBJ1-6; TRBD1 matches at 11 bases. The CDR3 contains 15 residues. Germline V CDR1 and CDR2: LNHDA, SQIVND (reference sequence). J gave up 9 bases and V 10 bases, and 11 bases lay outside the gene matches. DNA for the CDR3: TGTGCCACCCAACGGACAGGGGGCCTCTTTTCACCCCTCCACTTT. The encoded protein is CATQRTGGLFSPLHF.

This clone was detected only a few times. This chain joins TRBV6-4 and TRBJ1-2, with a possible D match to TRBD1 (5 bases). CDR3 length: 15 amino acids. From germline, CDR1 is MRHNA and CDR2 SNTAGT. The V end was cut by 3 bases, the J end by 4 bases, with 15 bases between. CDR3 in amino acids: CASSEERGGGYGYTF. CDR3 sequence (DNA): TGTGCCAGCAGTGAGGAGCGGGGGGGTGGCTATGGCTACACCTTC.

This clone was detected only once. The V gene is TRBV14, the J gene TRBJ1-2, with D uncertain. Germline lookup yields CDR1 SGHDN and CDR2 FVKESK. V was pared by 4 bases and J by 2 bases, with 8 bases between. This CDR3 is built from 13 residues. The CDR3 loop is CASSLLGNYGYTF. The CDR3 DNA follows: TGTGCCAGCAGCCTGCTCGGGAACTATGGCTACACCTTC. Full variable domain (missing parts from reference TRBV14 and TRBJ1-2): EAGVTQFPSHSVIEKGQTVTLRCDPISGHDNLYWYRRVMGKEIKFLLHFVKESKQDESGMPNNRFLAERTGGTYSTLKVQPAELEDSGVYFCASSLLGNYGYTFGSGTRLTVV.

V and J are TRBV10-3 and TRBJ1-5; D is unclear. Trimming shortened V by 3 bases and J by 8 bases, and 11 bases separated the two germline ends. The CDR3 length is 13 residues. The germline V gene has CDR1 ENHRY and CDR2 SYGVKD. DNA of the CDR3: TGTGCCATCAGTGATCTTACCCGGGAGCCCCAGCATTTT. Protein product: CAISDLTREPQHF.

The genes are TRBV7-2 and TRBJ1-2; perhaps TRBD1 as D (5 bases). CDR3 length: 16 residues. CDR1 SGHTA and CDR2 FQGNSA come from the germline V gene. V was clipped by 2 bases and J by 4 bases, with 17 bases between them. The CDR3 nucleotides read TGTGCCAGCAGCTTATGGGGCCAACAGATCCCCTATGGCTACACCTTC. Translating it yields CASSLWGQQIPYGYTF.